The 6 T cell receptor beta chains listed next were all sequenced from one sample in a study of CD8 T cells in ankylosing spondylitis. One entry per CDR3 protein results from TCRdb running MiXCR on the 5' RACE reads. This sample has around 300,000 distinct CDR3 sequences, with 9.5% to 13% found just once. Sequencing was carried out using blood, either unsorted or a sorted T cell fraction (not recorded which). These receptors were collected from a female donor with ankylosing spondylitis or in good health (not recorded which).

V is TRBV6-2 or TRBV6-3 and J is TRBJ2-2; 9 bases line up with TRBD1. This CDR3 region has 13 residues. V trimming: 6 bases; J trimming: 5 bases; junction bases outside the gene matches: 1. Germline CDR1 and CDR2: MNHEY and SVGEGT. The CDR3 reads CASRDRGTGELFF. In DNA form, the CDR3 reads TGTGCCAGCAGAGACAGGGGGACCGGGGAGCTGTTTTTT.

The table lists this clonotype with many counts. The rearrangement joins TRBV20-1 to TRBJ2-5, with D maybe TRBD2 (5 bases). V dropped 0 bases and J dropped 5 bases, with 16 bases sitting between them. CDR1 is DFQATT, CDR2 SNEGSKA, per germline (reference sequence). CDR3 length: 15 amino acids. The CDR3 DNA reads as TGCAGTGCTAGAGATCTTGAGGAGGTGGGGGAGACCCAGTACTTC. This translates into CSARDLEEVGETQYF.

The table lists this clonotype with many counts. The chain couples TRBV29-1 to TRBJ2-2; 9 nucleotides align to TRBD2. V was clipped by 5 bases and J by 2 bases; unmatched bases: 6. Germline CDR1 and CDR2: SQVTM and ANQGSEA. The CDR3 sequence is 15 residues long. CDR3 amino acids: CSVSFSGGNTGELFF. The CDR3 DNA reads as TGCAGCGTTTCCTTTAGCGGGGGAAACACCGGGGAGCTGTTTTTT.

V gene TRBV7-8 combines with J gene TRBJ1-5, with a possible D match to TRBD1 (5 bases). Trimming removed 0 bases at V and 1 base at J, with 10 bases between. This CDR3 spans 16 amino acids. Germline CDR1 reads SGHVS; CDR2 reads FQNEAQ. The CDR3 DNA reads TGTGCCAGCAGCTTAGCAAACGACAGAAGCAATCAGCCCCAGCATTTT. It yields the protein CASSLANDRSNQPQHF.

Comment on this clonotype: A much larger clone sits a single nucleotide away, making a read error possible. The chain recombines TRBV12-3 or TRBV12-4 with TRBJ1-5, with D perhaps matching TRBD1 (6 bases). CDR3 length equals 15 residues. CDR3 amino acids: CASSLSAGADQPKHF. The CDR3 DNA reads TGTGCCAGCAGTTTATCGGCAGGGGCCGATCAGCCCAAGCATTTT.

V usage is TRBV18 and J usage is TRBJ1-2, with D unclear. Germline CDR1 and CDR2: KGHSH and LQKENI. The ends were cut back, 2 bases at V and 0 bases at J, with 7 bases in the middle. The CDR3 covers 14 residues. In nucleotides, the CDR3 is TGTGCCAGCTCACCAAAGGCCGCTAACTATGGCTACACCTTC. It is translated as CASSPKAANYGYTF.